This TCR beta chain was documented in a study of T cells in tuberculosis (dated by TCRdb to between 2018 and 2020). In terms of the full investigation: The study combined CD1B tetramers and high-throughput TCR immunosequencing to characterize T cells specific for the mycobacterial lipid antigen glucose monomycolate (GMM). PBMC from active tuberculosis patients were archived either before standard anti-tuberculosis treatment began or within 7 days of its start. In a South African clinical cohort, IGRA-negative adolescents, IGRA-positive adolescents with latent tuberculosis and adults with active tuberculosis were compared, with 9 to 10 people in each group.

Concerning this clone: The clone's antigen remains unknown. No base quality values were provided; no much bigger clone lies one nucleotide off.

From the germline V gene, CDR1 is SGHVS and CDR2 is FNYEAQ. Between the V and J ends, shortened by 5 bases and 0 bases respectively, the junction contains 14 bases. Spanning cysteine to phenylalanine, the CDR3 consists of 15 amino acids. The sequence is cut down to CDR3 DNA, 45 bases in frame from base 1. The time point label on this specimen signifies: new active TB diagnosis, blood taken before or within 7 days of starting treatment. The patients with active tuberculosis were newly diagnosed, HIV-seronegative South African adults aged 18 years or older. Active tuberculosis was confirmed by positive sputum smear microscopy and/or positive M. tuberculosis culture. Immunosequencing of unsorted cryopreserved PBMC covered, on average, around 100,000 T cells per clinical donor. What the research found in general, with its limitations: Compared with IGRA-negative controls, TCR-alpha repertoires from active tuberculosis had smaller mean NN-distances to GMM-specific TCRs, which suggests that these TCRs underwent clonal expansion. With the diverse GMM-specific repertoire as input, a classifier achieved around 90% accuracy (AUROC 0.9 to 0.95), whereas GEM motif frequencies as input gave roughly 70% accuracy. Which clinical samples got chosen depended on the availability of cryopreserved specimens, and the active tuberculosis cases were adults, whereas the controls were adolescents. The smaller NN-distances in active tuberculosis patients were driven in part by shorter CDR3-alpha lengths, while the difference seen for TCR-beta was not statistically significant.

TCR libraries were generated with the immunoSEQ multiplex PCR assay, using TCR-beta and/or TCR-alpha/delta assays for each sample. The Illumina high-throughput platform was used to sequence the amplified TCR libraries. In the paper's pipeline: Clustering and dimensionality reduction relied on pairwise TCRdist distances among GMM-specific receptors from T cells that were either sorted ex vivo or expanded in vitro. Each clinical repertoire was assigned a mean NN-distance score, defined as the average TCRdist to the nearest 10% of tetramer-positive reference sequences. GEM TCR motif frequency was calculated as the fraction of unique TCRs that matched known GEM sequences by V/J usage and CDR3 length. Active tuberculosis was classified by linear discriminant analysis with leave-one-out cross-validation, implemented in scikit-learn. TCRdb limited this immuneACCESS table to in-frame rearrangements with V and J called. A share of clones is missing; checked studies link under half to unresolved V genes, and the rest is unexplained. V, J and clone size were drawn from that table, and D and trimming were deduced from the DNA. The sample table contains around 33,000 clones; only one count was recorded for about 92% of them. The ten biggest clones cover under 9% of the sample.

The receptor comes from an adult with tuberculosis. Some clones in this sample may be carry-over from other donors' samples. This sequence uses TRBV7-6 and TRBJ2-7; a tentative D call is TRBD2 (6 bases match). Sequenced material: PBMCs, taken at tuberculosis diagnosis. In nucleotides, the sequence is TGTGCCAGCAGCACGGGGACTGGAAGCTCCTACGAGCAGTACTTC. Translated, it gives CASSTGTGSSYEQYF.